The 13 T cell receptor beta chains below were found in one sample sequenced in a study of blood T cell repertoires in COVID-19. The repertoire was sequenced with immunoSEQ multiplex PCR; TCRdb's copy has only in-frame clones and lacks some. The table shows about 210,000 clones, with 84% occurring only once. The specimen was peripheral blood. Source of these receptors: a woman aged 50 to 65 with active or convalescent COVID-19.

J is TRBJ1-1 and V is TRBV7-2; D perhaps matches TRBD1 (6 bases). The CDR3 is 13 residues long. V was trimmed by 2 bases and J by 7 bases, leaving 11 bases between them. Germline CDR1 and CDR2: SGHTA and FQGNSA. The CDR3 nucleotides are TGTGCCAGCAGCTTACAGGGGCGCATTGAAGCTTTCTTT. This gives the protein CASSLQGRIEAFF. Full variable domain (outside the CDR3, taken from reference TRBV7-2 and TRBJ1-1): GAGVSQSPSNKVTEKGKDVELRCDPISGHTALYWYRQSLGQGLEFLIYFQGNSAPDKSGLPSDRFSAERTGGSVSTLTIQRTQQEDSAVYLCASSLQGRIEAFFGQGTRLTVV.

The chain is built from TRBV25-1 and TRBJ1-6, with no clear D. Germline-derived CDR1 and CDR2 are MGHDK and SYGVNS. The CDR3 consists of 14 residues. V was clipped by 8 bases and J by 0 bases, with 8 bases between them. The CDR3 reads CASSSSSYNSPLHF. CDR3 nucleotide sequence: TGTGCCAGCTCTTCTAGCTCCTATAATTCACCCCTCCACTTT.

This clone came up once. V is TRBV6-5 and J is TRBJ1-5, with 7 positions matching TRBD1. The CDR3 sequence is 14 residues long. Germline lookup yields CDR1 MNHEY and CDR2 SVGAGI. V was clipped by 7 bases and J by 7 bases; unmatched bases: 10. The chain's CDR3 is CASTMGQTKQPQHF. For the CDR3, the DNA is TGTGCCAGCACCATGGGACAGACGAAACAGCCCCAGCATTTT.

This chain uses TRBV5-7 with TRBJ2-3; possible D gene TRBD1, 5 bases. TRBV5-7 is designated an ORF whose function remains uncertain. The CDR3 loop spans 17 amino acids. V lost 3 bases, J lost 4 bases, and 21 bases lay in between. The CDR3, as DNA: TGTGCCAGCAGCTCCCCAAGACAGAGGCCCAATCCAGATACGCAGTATTTT. Its protein product is CASSSPRQRPNPDTQYF.

The V and J genes are TRBV2 and TRBJ2-7, with 9 bases identical to TRBD1. This CDR3 is 15 amino acids long. CDR1 and CDR2 (germline): SNHLY, FYNNEI. V lost 3 bases, J lost 4 bases, and 7 bases stayed unmatched. CDR3 sequence: CASSDPDRGRYEQYF. The CDR3 DNA sequence: TGTGCCAGCAGTGACCCGGACAGGGGAAGATACGAGCAGTACTTC.

This CDR3 reads CASSLLGLEQFF. The CDR3 coding sequence is TGTGCCAGCAGCTTACTAGGTCTGGAGCAGTTCTTC. The chain has TRBV7-2 and TRBJ2-1; D unresolved. Germline CDR1 SGHTA, CDR2 FQGNSA. The CDR3 extends over 12 amino acids. The V end lost 2 bases, the J end lost 10 bases, and 9 bases lay between the germline ends.

In this sample, this clone turned up once. V and J are TRBV5-1 and TRBJ2-2, with D possibly matching TRBD1 (6 bases). This CDR3 comprises 16 residues. V was clipped by 1 base and J by 8 bases, with 18 bases between them. In germline, CDR1 is SGHRS, CDR2 YFSETQ. CDR3 amino acids: CASSLLGDNFSGELFF. Here the CDR3 DNA reads TGCGCCAGCAGCTTGTTGGGGGACAACTTCTCTGGGGAGCTGTTTTTT.

The V gene is TRBV7-6, the J gene TRBJ2-1; TRBD1 matches 9 bases. The CDR3 extends over 16 amino acids. The germline CDR1 and CDR2 sequences are SGHVS and FNYEAQ. J lost 3 bases, V lost 5 bases, and 8 bases had no gene match. CDR3 DNA sequence: TGTGCCAGCAGCCAAAGCTCGGGACAGGGCTACAATGAGCAGTTCTTC. Translated: CASSQSSGQGYNEQFF.

There are a few counts of this clone. The chain uses TRBV9 and TRBJ2-3; D gene uncertain. Looked up from germline, CDR1 is SGDLS and CDR2 is YYNGEE. CDR3 length: 13 residues. Trimming removed 0 bases from V and 2 bases from J, with 4 bases in between. The CDR3 DNA is TGTGCCAGCAGCGTAGACTTCACAGATACGCAGTATTTT. This translates into CASSVDFTDTQYF. The complete variable domain, with remaining parts taken from reference TRBV9 and TRBJ2-3, reads DSGVTQTPKHLITATGQRVTLRCSPRSGDLSVYWYQQSLDQGLQFLIQYYNGEERAKGNILERFSAQQFPDLHSELNLSSLELGDSALYFCASSVDFTDTQYFGPGTRLTVL.

The V call is TRBV6-6, the J call TRBJ1-4; D uncertain. Per the germline V gene, CDR1 is MNHNY and CDR2 is SVGAGI (reference sequence). The CDR3 loop spans 13 amino acids. With 6 bases removed from V and 5 bases from J, the gap between germline ends came to 10 bases. CDR3 coding DNA: TGTGCCAGCAGCCGCTCTGGCAATGAAAAACTGTTTTTT. Translation gives CASSRSGNEKLFF.

The J gene is TRBJ2-5, the V gene TRBV5-1, with 11 bases matching TRBD1. Germline CDR1 is SGHRS and CDR2 is YFSETQ. J gave up 3 bases and V 4 bases, and 5 bases lay outside the gene matches. The CDR3 totals 15 residues. The CDR3: CASSPGTGGEETQYF. The CDR3 DNA is TGCGCCAGCAGCCCAGGGACAGGGGGGGAAGAGACCCAGTACTTC.

The genes are TRBV27 and TRBJ2-1; possible D gene TRBD2, 6 bases. Germline V gene lookup returns CDR1 MNHEY and CDR2 SMNVEV (reference sequence). V dropped 10 bases and J dropped 3 bases, with 13 bases sitting between them. The CDR3 is 13 amino acids. CDR3 amino acids: CATGRGLYNEQFF. The CDR3 DNA reads TGTGCCACCGGGCGGGGCCTCTACAATGAGCAGTTCTTC.

The chain combines TRBV10-1 with TRBJ1-6; D unresolved. This CDR3 region has 14 residues. The germline CDR1 and CDR2 sequences are WNHNN and SYGVQD (reference sequence). The V and J ends lost 11 bases and 0 bases respectively, with 11 bases between them. The CDR3 sequence: CAESLSSYNSPLHF. The DNA for the CDR3 is TGCGCCGAGAGCTTAAGCTCCTATAATTCACCCCTCCACTTT.